This TCR beta chain stems from a study of OX40 agonist ivuxolimab in advanced cancers. In germline, CDR1 is SGDLS, CDR2 YYNGEE. V lost 4 bases and J 3 bases, leaving 11 bases between the germline ends. The CDR3 extends over 13 amino acids. Assay used: immunoSEQ multiplex PCR; TCRdb lists only in-frame clones, some missing. The repertoire holds 50,000 or so clones, with 80% to 90% as singletons. The chain has TRBV9 and TRBJ2-7; D perhaps matches TRBD2 (5 bases). Sequencing was performed on CD4+ or CD8+ T cells sorted from blood, taken in a trial of the OX40 agonist ivuxolimab. This clonotype originated in an adult with an advanced solid tumor such as melanoma, head and neck, liver or kidney cancer. The CDR3 spells CASSLGLNYEQYF. In DNA form, the CDR3 reads TGTGCCAGCAGCCTAGGACTGAACTACGAGCAGTACTTC.